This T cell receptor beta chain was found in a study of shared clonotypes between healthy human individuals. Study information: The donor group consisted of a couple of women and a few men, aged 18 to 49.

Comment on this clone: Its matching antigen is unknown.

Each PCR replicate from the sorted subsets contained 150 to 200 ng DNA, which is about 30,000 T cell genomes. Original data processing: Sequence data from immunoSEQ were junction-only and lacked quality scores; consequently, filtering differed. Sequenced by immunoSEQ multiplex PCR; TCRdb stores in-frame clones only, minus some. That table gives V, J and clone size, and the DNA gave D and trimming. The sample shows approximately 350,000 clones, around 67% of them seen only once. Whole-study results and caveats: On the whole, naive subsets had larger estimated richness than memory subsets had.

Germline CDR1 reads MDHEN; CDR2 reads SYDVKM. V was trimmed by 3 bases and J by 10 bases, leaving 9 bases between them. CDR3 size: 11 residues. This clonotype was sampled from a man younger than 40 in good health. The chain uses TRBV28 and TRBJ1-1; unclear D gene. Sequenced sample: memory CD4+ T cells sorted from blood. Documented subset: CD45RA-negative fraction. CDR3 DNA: TGTGCCAGCAGTTTGGGAGGGAGAGCTTTCTTT. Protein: CASSLGGRAFF.